A single sample is the source of the 18 T cell receptor beta chains below, sequenced in a study of CD8 T cells in ankylosing spondylitis. TCRdb reanalysed the 5' RACE reads using MiXCR and keeps one entry per CDR3 protein. Of 160,000 or so distinct CDR3 sequences listed, roughly 10% are singletons. Sample: blood, either unsorted or a sorted T cell fraction (not recorded which). Receptor source: a female donor with ankylosing spondylitis or in good health (not recorded which).

This chain joins TRBV20-1 and TRBJ2-1, with 9 bases that match TRBD1. Germline CDR1 DFQATT, CDR2 SNEGSKA (reference sequence). With V trimmed by 3 bases and J by 2 bases, 5 bases remained unmatched. There are 15 residues in the CDR3. This CDR3 reads CSASRDREPYNEQFF. The CDR3 nucleotides read TGCAGTGCTAGCAGGGACAGGGAACCCTACAATGAGCAGTTCTTC.

This chain uses TRBV5-6 with TRBJ2-7; TRBD2 agrees at 14 bases. The junction had 11 bases not matched to a gene; V was cut back by 5 bases and J by 4 bases. Germline CDR1 and CDR2: SGHDT and YYEEEE. The CDR3 contains 17 residues. The CDR3, as DNA: TGTGCCAGCAGGGATACCGGGACTAGCGGGAGTCTGTACGAGCAGTACTTC. This encodes CASRDTGTSGSLYEQYF.

This clonotype was seen ten or more times. The V gene is TRBV12-5, the J gene TRBJ2-3; a possible D gene is TRBD2 (6 bases). The CDR3 runs to 15 residues. Per germline, CDR1 LGHNT and CDR2 FRNRAP. V lost 5 bases and J lost 0, with 12 bases in between. The CDR3 reads CASGLPGLSTDTQYF. The DNA for the CDR3 is TGTGCTAGTGGTCTACCGGGACTGAGCACAGATACGCAGTATTTT.

This chain joins TRBV3-1 and TRBJ2-3; D uncertain. Germline lookup yields CDR1 LGHDT and CDR2 YNNKEL (reference sequence). With 3 bases removed from V and 5 bases from J, the gap between germline ends came to 3 bases. This CDR3 has 11 residues. Here the CDR3 DNA reads TGTGCCAGCAGCCATCAAGATACGCAGTATTTT. Translating gives CASSHQDTQYF.

This clonotype was picked up many times. V gene TRBV12-3 or TRBV12-4 combines with J gene TRBJ1-2, with 7 bases identical to TRBD1. V lost 6 bases and J lost 6; bases outside the gene matches: 7. This CDR3 contains 13 residues. CDR3 sequence reads: CASRPDRVNGYTF. The CDR3 DNA reads TGTGCCAGCAGACCCGACAGGGTCAATGGCTACACCTTC.

This clonotype has more than one count but fewer than ten. The chain uses TRBV20-1 and TRBJ2-1; D unclear. The V gene lost 3 bases and the J gene lost 0 bases, with 12 bases spanning the gap. Germline-derived CDR1 and CDR2 are DFQATT and SNEGSKA (reference sequence). The length of the CDR3 is 15 residues. The CDR3 region has the DNA TGCAGTGCTAGTACCGCGCGTAACTCCTACAATGAGCAGTTCTTC. It encodes CSASTARNSYNEQFF.

This clonotype came up many times. The V gene is TRBV12-3 or TRBV12-4, the J gene TRBJ2-7; D is ambiguous. Trimming took 4 bases from V and 4 from J, leaving 17 bases between them. CDR3 length: 15 residues. The chain's CDR3 is CASSYGRSVLYEQYF. For the CDR3, the DNA is TGTGCCAGCAGTTACGGACGGTCGGTTTTGTACGAGCAGTACTTC.

This clonotype was seen a few times. The V and J genes are TRBV7-8 and TRBJ1-6; D is uncertain. The CDR3 is made up of 14 amino acids. V lost 6 bases and J 7 bases, leaving 13 bases between the germline ends. Germline V lookup: CDR1 SGHVS, CDR2 FQNEAQ. DNA for the CDR3: TGTGCCAGCAGTCTAGTGCGCCTCAATTCACCCCTCCACTTT. Translated: CASSLVRLNSPLHF.

The chain carries TRBV7-6 and TRBJ2-1; 13 bases map to TRBD2. V gave up 0 bases and J gave up 12 bases; unmatched junction bases: 8. Germline loops: CDR1 SGHVS, CDR2 FNYEAQ. The CDR3 consists of 16 residues. Written as DNA, the CDR3 is TGTGCCAGCAGCTTAGCCAGGACTAGCGGGAGTCAGGCGCAGTTCTTC. It specifies CASSLARTSGSQAQFF.

The J gene is TRBJ2-1, the V gene TRBV10-3, with 9 bases identical to TRBD2. Germline V gives CDR1 ENHRY, CDR2 SYGVKD. This CDR3 contains 14 residues. Trimming at V came to 11 bases and at J to 9 bases, leaving 14 bases not matched to a gene. The CDR3 reads CAAGGTSPVGEQFF. CDR3 sequence (DNA): TGTGCCGCCGGAGGGACTAGCCCCGTCGGTGAGCAGTTCTTC.

Only a few counts were recorded for this clonotype. The chain is built from TRBV29-1 and TRBJ2-6; D tentatively fits TRBD1 or TRBD2 (5 bases each). CDR1 and CDR2 from the germline V gene are SQVTM and ANQGSEA. This CDR3 is 17 amino acids long. V lost 2 bases to trimming and J lost 0 bases, with 14 bases between them. The CDR3 reads CSVEQWGPYSGANVLTF. For the CDR3, the DNA is TGCAGCGTTGAACAGTGGGGACCATACTCTGGGGCCAACGTCCTGACTTTC. Full variable domain (rest looked up from reference TRBV29-1 and TRBJ2-6): SAVISQKPSRDICQRGTSLTIQCQVDSQVTMMFWYRQQPGQSLTLIATANQGSEATYESGFVIDKFPISRPNLTFSTLTVSNMSPEDSSIYLCSVEQWGPYSGANVLTFGAGSRLTVL.

This clonotype was seen only a few times. The chain combines TRBV11-2 with TRBJ2-1; no firm D call. This CDR3 is built from 14 residues. The V end was cut by 0 bases, the J end by 5 bases, with 8 bases between. CDR1 and CDR2 from the germline V gene are SGHAT and FQNNGV. The CDR3 DNA reads TGTGCCAGCAGCTTAGATCTATCTGACAATGAGCAGTTCTTC. Amino acid sequence: CASSLDLSDNEQFF.

This clonotype has only a few counts. This chain joins TRBV13 and TRBJ2-3; D might be TRBD1 (6 bases). Germline CDR1 reads PRHDT; CDR2 reads FYEKMQ (reference sequence). The length of the CDR3 is 17 residues. Trimming cost V 4 bases and J 2 bases, with 19 bases left between them. The CDR3 coding sequence is TGTGCCAGCAGCTCCGGACTTATCAGGGGAAACACAGATACGCAGTATTTT. This gives the protein CASSSGLIRGNTDTQYF.

The table lists this clonotype with a few counts. The chain is built from TRBV20-1 and TRBJ2-1, with TRBD2 matching 14 bases. The CDR3 is 15 residues long. V lost 5 bases, J lost 5 bases, and 5 bases stayed unmatched. Germline V gives CDR1 DFQATT, CDR2 SNEGSKA (reference sequence). CDR3 sequence (DNA): TGCAGTGCTTCCGGGACTAGCGGGAGTGACAATGAGCAGTTCTTC. Protein: CSASGTSGSDNEQFF.

J is TRBJ1-1 and V is TRBV29-1; 8 bases agree with TRBD1. Germline CDR1 reads SQVTM; CDR2 reads ANQGSEA. The CDR3 covers 11 residues. V gave up 6 bases and J gave up 11 bases; unmatched junction bases: 8. CDR3 sequence reads: CSVKQGDEAFF. The CDR3 DNA reads as TGCAGCGTCAAACAGGGGGATGAGGCTTTCTTT.

This clonotype has only a few counts. The chain is built from TRBV5-1 and TRBJ1-6; the D gene is possibly TRBD1 (5 bases). CDR1 is SGHRS, CDR2 YFSETQ, per germline. Trimming took 8 bases from V and 13 from J, leaving 13 bases between them. The CDR3 totals 11 residues. CDR3 amino acids: CARGQGYPLHF. The CDR3 nucleotides are TGCGCCAGGGGCCAGGGTTACCCCCTCCACTTT.

The rearrangement uses TRBV27 and TRBJ2-7; D uncertain. V was shortened by 5 bases and J by 6 bases, with 14 bases between the two germline ends. This CDR3 is 13 amino acids long. Germline V gives CDR1 MNHEY, CDR2 SMNVEV (reference sequence). This CDR3 is CASSPGRSREQYF. Here the CDR3 DNA reads TGTGCCAGCAGTCCCGGTCGATCCCGCGAGCAGTACTTC.

This clonotype has a handful of counts. V and J are TRBV15 and TRBJ2-2; a possible D gene is TRBD1 (6 bases). V dropped 0 bases and J dropped 5 bases, with 7 bases sitting between them. The CDR3 runs to 14 residues. From germline, CDR1 is LNHNV and CDR2 YYDKDF (reference sequence). The CDR3 DNA follows: TGTGCCACCAGCAGAGATAGGGGGACCGGGGAGCTGTTTTTT. This encodes CATSRDRGTGELFF.